This T cell receptor (beta chain) was documented in a study of T cells in Graves' hyperthyroidism and ophthalmopathy. From RNA transcripts, TCR beta CDR3 regions were amplified. A set of HTBI primers served as the primers for a first-round RT-PCR of the TCR CDR3. TCRdb re-analysed the multiplex PCR reads in MiXCR, keeping a single row per CDR3 protein. This table holds approximately 640,000 distinct CDR3 sequences, about 18% found once. With respect to this clonotype: The target antigen is unknown.

For Graves' hyperthyroidism to be stable, ophthalmopathy could not progress within 18 months. In making diagnoses, clinical symptoms, serum thyroxine and TRAb, thyroid ultrasound and orbital computed tomography were all used. Overall study findings and caveats: Researchers report that a 13 V-J model separated ophthalmopathy from stable hyperthyroidism. Blood samples included most of the expanded thyroid clonotypes exceeding 0.001.

Sequencing input: blood. The sequence derives from a man aged 50-60 years with Graves' hyperthyroidism.

CDR3 in amino acids: CASSENIVYSNQPQHF. In nucleotides, the CDR3 is TGTGCCAGCAGTGAAAACATAGTGTATAGCAATCAGCCCCAGCATTTT. The chain links TRBV6-1 to TRBJ1-5; D not certain. Deletions cut 2 bases from V and 0 bases from J, with 11 bases between. Germline-derived CDR1 and CDR2 are MNHNS and SASEGT. The length of the CDR3 is 16 residues.